This paragraph reports one T cell receptor (beta chain). The antigen is undetermined. Vbeta (60) and Jbeta (13) primers were used in the PCR. Sequencing used immunoSEQ multiplex PCR; TCRdb keeps in-frame clones, though not all of them. The repertoire has some 110,000 clones, 76% of them found once; the top ten carry about 5%. The sample comes from a study of cytomegalovirus exposure and HLA in healthy donors. The donors comprised healthy bone marrow donors. Findings of the study overall: Earlier findings revealed that most TCR beta V segments proved productive either about 87% or about 30% of the time. Later genetic work tied a missense DCLRE1C variant to beta-chain V and J trimming.

CDR3 length equals 13 residues. Germline-derived CDR1 and CDR2 are LNHNV and YYDKDF (reference sequence). V was pared by 4 bases and J by 5 bases, with 4 bases of the junction left unmatched. The rearrangement uses TRBV15 and TRBJ1-2; 7 bases align to TRBD1. This clonotype originated in a woman aged 18-30 years in good health and CMV-seropositive. What was sequenced was PBMCs. CDR3: CATSKTGDYGYTF. CDR3 coding DNA: TGTGCCACCAGCAAAACAGGGGATTATGGCTACACCTTC.